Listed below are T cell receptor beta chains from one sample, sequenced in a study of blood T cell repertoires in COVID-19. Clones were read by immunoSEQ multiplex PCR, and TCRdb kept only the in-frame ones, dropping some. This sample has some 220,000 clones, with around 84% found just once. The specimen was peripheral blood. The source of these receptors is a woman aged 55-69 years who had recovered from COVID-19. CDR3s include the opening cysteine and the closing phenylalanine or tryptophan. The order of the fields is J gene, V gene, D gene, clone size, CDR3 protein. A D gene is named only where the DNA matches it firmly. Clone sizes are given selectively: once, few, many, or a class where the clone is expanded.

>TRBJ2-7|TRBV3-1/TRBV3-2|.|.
CASSHQTQGSGEQYF
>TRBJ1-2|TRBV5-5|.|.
CASSLDTGPNYGYTF
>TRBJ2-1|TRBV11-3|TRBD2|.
CASSLVGSGDSNEQFF
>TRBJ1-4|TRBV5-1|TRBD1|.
CASSGQGKGDEKLFF
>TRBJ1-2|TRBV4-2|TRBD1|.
CASSQAGTGLGYGYTF
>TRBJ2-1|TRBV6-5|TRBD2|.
CASSTGTSGGAKQFF
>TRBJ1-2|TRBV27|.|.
CASSFRGIGYTF
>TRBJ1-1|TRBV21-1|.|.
CASSMTGKSGTEAFF
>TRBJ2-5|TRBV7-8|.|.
CASRPEPADETQYF
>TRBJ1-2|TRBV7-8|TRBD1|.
CASSLAPTGVGGYTF
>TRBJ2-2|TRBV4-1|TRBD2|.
CASSQGLAVSTGELFF
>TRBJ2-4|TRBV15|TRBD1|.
CATRDRENENIQYF
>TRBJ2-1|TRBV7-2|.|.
CASSLAGRNNEQFF
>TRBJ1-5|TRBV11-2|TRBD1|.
CASSLDDRDRDQPQHF
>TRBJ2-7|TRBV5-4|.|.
CASSATGAGEQYF
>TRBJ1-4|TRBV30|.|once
CAWSVGGSTNEKLFF
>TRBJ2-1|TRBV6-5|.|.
CASSKDSYNEQFF
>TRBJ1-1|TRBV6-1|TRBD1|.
CASSELQGGGKNTEAFF